This TCR beta chain originates from a study of blood T cell repertoires in COVID-19. Study-wide context: Nucleic acid was either cDNA or gDNA, and it came from T cells, B-cell-depleted T cells, or PBMCs.

Source study methods: Reference gene primer amplification in the assay estimated nucleated cell counts. Using immunoSEQ multiplex PCR, the repertoire was profiled, and TCRdb retains in-frame clones only, with some absent. That table is the source of V, J and clone size, and D and trimming were worked out from the DNA. The table shows under 90,000 clones, with 70% to 90% occurring only once. The TCR originated in a man in his fifties or sixties with acute or convalescent COVID-19. The sample was peripheral blood.

The CDR3 DNA follows: TGTGCCAGCAGCTTGGAGGGCAGGGCGAGCAATCAGCCCCAGCATTTT. As protein: CASSLEGRASNQPQHF. The J gene is TRBJ1-5, the V gene TRBV5-5; D possibly corresponds to TRBD1 (5 bases). The V end lost 0 bases, the J end lost 1 base, and 11 bases lay between the germline ends. The CDR3 runs to 16 residues. CDR1 is SGHKS, CDR2 YYEKEE, per germline (reference sequence). The full variable domain, its missing parts supplied by reference TRBV5-5 and TRBJ1-5, is DAGVTQSPTHLIKTRGQQVTLRCSPISGHKSVSWYQQVLGQGPQFIFQYYEKEERGRGNFPDRFSARQFPNYSSELNVNALLLGDSALYLCASSLEGRASNQPQHFGDGTRLSIL.